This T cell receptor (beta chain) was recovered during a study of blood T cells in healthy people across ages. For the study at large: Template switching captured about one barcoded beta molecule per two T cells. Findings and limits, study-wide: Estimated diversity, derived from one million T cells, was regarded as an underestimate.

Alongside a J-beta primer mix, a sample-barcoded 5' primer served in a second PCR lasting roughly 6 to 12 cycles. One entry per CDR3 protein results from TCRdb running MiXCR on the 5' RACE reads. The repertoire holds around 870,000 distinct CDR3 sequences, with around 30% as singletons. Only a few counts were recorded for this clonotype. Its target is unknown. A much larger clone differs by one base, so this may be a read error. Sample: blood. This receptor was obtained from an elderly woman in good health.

CDR3 coding DNA: TGTGCCAGCAGCAACAGGGGGGGCGGCTACACCTTC. The encoded protein is CASSNRGGGYTF. This sequence joins TRBV7-2 and TRBJ1-2; 8 bases line up with TRBD1. CDR1 is SGHTA, CDR2 FQGNSA, per germline. The ends lost 5 bases at V and 8 bases at J; junction bases unmatched: 4. This CDR3 is 12 amino acids long. Full variable domain (missing parts from reference TRBV7-2 and TRBJ1-2): GAGVSQSPSNKVTEKGKDVELRCDPISGHTALYWYRQSLGQGLEFLIYFQGNSAPDKSGLPSDRFSAERTGGSVSTLTIQRTQQEDSAVYLCASSNRGGGYTFGSGTRLTVV.